The present T cell receptor beta chain was sequenced within a study of blood T cell repertoires in COVID-19. Assay used: immunoSEQ multiplex PCR; TCRdb lists only in-frame clones, some missing. In the table there are 140,000 to 150,000 clones, around 90% of which are singletons. The sequencing sample was made of peripheral blood. The origin of this receptor is a man in his sixties or seventies with acute or convalescent COVID-19.

The CDR3 nucleotides read TGTGCCAGCAGCCAAGGGGGCAGCTCCTACAATGAGCAGTTCTTC. Encoded protein: CASSQGGSSYNEQFF. This sequence joins TRBV14 and TRBJ2-1; maybe TRBD1 (5 bases). This CDR3 has 15 amino acids. Germline V gives CDR1 SGHDN, CDR2 FVKESK. Trimming took off 1 base at V and 0 bases at J, with 7 bases between the two ends.